There are many counts of the clone carrying this T cell receptor beta chain. The data originate from a study of T cells in Graves' hyperthyroidism and ophthalmopathy. TCR beta CDR3 regions were amplified from RNA transcripts. Initially, a first-round RT-PCR of the TCR CDR3 employed the HTBI primer set. TCRdb independently ran MiXCR on the multiplex PCR reads; one entry per CDR3 protein. The data show some 440,000 distinct CDR3 sequences, with approximately 15% seen just once and 7.5% to 8% held by the top ten. CDR1 and CDR2 from the germline V gene are SEHNR and FQNEAQ (reference sequence). V trimming: 8 bases; J trimming: 4 bases; junction bases outside the gene matches: 9. This CDR3 is 14 amino acids long.

This receptor was taken from a woman under 30 with Graves' hyperthyroidism. This chain links TRBV7-9 with TRBJ2-7; 9 bases agree with TRBD1. The sample was blood. The CDR3 region is CASGSGQGDYEQYF. The CDR3 nucleotides are TGTGCCAGCGGATCGGGACAGGGTGATTACGAGCAGTACTTC.